This T cell receptor (beta chain) originates from a study of T cells after posttransplantation cyclophosphamide. The germline V gene has CDR1 SGHKS and CDR2 YYEKEE (reference sequence). The CDR3 sequence is 14 residues long. The junction had 2 bases not matched to a gene; V was cut back by 1 base and J by 3 bases. Whole-study results and caveats: TRB clonality was highly associated with recipient CMV seropositivity and reactivation. Donor CD8+ memory clones often dominated recipient blood repertoires at later times. Blood and skin or GI T cell repertoires showed limited TRB overlap.

Only in-frame clones appear in the TCRdb table, and some are missing; sequencing was by immunoSEQ multiplex PCR. This sample carries tens of thousands of clones, none of them present only once. This clone was seen many times. Antigen unknown. The receptor's source is a woman aged 50 to 60 in good health and a related stem cell transplant donor. Sequenced material: PBMCs. The chain joins TRBV5-5 to TRBJ2-7; 9 bases are a match to TRBD1. The CDR3 DNA sequence: TGTGCCAGCAGCTTGTGGACAGGGGACTACGAGCAGTACTTC. The encoded protein is CASSLWTGDYEQYF.